This TCR beta chain was captured in a study of regulatory T cells in long-lasting Graves disease. Relying on iRepertoire HTBI primers and Arm-PCR of CDR3 regions, the team built TCR beta libraries. Original analysis: From all samples, identification returned roughly 15 TRBJ and about 60 TRBV segments. From the multiplex PCR reads, TCRdb called clonotypes with MiXCR, one entry per CDR3 protein. TCRdb's processing, not the authors' own work, is the source of the V and J calls. This table has around 480,000 distinct CDR3 sequences, 15% to 20% appearing once. This sample's time point: newly diagnosed GD, antithyroid drugs for less than 3 months. PBMC-extracted RNA yielded the TCR library. These data were also reused for a study on T cells in Graves' hyperthyroidism and ophthalmopathy. Turning to that study: For the diagnoses, clinical symptoms, serum thyroxine and TRAb, thyroid ultrasound and orbital computed tomography were used. Most clonotypes expanded in thyroid above 0.001 were likewise present in blood.

The clonotype comes from a man in his forties with Graves disease. The sequencing used peripheral blood mononuclear cells (PBMCs), collected at new diagnosis, from a patient treated with antithyroid drugs.

In DNA, the CDR3 is TGTGCCAGCAGCTGGACCCCAGGGGCACTTAATAGCAATCAGCCCCAGCATTTT. It encodes CASSWTPGALNSNQPQHF. The rearrangement joins TRBV5-6 to TRBJ1-5, with a weak D call TRBD1 (6 bases). Germline values: CDR1 SGHDT, CDR2 YYEEEE. This CDR3 spans 18 amino acids. V was pared by 3 bases and J by 0 bases, with 19 bases between.